The 4 T cell receptor beta chains listed next were all sequenced from one sample in a study of shared clonotypes between healthy human individuals. Naive CD8 cells, CD45RO-negative and positively selected for CCR7, excluded terminally differentiated effector memory CD45RA+ cells. The assay was immunoSEQ multiplex PCR, and TCRdb's table has in-frame clones only and misses some. The sample has around 1.9 million clones, more than 85% seen once. The sample taken for sequencing was naive CD8+ T cells from PBMCs. The receptors originated from a man aged 18 to 30 in good health. Some clones in this sample may be carry-over from other donors' samples.

The DNA for the CDR3 is TGCGCCAGCAGCCAACCTAGCGGGGGGCCCTACAATGAGCAGTTCTTC. Encoded protein: CASSQPSGGPYNEQFF. The V and J genes are TRBV4-1 and TRBJ2-1, with TRBD2 matching 11 bases. This CDR3 region has 16 residues. Losses at the gene ends were 2 bases for V and 2 bases for J; bases not matched to a gene: 2. From germline, CDR1 is MGHRA and CDR2 YSYEKL.

The V and J genes are TRBV6-5 and TRBJ2-7, with 7 bases aligning to TRBD2. J lost 5 bases, V lost 4 bases, and 14 bases had no gene match. Germline CDR1 and CDR2: MNHEY and SVGAGI. This CDR3 spans 16 amino acids. This chain's CDR3 is CASSSPYAGERNEQYF. CDR3 nucleotides: TGTGCCAGCAGTTCCCCCTATGCGGGAGAGAGAAACGAGCAGTACTTC.

This clone was observed a single time. The chain combines TRBV29-1 with TRBJ2-1; D uncertain. This CDR3 has 11 amino acids. With 5 bases removed from V and 9 bases from J, the gap between germline ends came to 11 bases. Per germline, CDR1 SQVTM and CDR2 ANQGSEA. CDR3 amino acids: CSVYLWPEQFF. DNA of the CDR3: TGCAGCGTTTACCTGTGGCCTGAGCAGTTCTTC.

The chain combines TRBV11-2 with TRBJ2-1; D not resolved. This CDR3 spans 14 amino acids. V lost 1 base and J 2 bases, leaving 6 bases between the germline ends. Germline V CDR1 and CDR2: SGHAT, FQNNGV. This CDR3 reads CASSLGSPYNEQFF. The DNA for the CDR3 is TGTGCCAGCAGCTTAGGGAGTCCCTACAATGAGCAGTTCTTC.